The sequence of this T cell receptor beta chain was determined in a study of blood T cells in healthy people across ages. Whole-study findings and limits: Per-million-T-cell TCR beta diversity fell roughly linearly with age.

For this clonotype: Antigen unknown.

Using a J-beta primer mix together with a sample-barcoded 5' primer, a second PCR was run for roughly 7 to 11 cycles. Each of the cDNA molecules was tagged by a template-switch adaptor with 12 random nucleotides. CDR3-containing paired-end reads numbered at least 2.5 million in each sample. A single record per CDR3 protein comes from TCRdb applying MiXCR to the 5' RACE reads. The sample lists around 870,000 distinct CDR3 sequences, around 30% occurring once. This CDR3 is built from 16 residues. The germline CDR1 and CDR2 sequences are SGHRS and YFSETQ. Between the trimmed V and J ends, which lost 0 bases and 3 bases, there was a span of 13 bases. It was 8 to 10 milliliters of peripheral blood that were drawn from each donor.

Sequencing was done on a sample of blood. This TCR was recovered from a woman over 75 in good health. The chain is built from TRBV5-1 and TRBJ2-1; tentatively, D is TRBD1 (6 bases). The CDR3 here is CASSLGQDKGYNEQFF. The CDR3 region has the DNA TGCGCCAGCAGCTTGGGACAGGACAAAGGCTACAATGAGCAGTTCTTC.